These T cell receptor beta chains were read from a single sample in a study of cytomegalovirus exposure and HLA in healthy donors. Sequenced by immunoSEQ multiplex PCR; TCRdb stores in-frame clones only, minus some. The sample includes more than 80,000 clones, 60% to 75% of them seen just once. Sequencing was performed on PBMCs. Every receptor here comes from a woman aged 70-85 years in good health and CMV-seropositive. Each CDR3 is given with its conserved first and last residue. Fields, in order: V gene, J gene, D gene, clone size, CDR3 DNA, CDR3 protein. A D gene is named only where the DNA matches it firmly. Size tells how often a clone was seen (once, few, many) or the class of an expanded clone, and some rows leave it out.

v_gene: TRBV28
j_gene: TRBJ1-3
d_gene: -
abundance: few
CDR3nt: TGTGCCAGCTCTCCAATCCGGGACAAGACCCGCTCTGGAAACACCATATATTTT
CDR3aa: CASSPIRDKTRSGNTIYF

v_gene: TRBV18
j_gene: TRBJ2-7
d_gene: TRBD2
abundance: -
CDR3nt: TGTGCCAGCTCACCATCCGGACTAGCGGGCTCCTACGAGCAGTACTTC
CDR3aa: CASSPSGLAGSYEQYF

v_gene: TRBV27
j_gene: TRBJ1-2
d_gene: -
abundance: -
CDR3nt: TGTGCCAGCAGTGACCTCAAGGGGCTCAACTATGGCTACACCTTC
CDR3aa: CASSDLKGLNYGYTF

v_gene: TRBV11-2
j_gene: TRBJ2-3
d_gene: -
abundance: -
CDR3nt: TGTGCCAGCAGCTCGTCAGAGCGGGCCCGACCCACAGATACGCAGTATTTT
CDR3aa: CASSSSERARPTDTQYF

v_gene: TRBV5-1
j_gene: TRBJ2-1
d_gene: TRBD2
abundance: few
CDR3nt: TGCGCCAGCAGTCTAATAGCGGGAGTTTCCTACAATGAGCAGTTCTTC
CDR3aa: CASSLIAGVSYNEQFF

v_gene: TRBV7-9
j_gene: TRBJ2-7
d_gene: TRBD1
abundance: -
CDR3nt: TGTGCCAGCAGCAACACCCCGGGACAGGGCTTACACGAGCAGTACTTC
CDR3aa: CASSNTPGQGLHEQYF

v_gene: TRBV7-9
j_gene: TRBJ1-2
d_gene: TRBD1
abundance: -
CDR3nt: TGTTCCAGCAGCCCCGCCGGGGACAGGGTCACCCTGAAGGACTATGGCTACACCTTC
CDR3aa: CSSSPAGDRVTLKDYGYTF

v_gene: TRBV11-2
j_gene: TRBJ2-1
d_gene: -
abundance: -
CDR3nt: TGTGCCAGCAGCCCAGCGTTGTACAATGAGCAGTTCTTC
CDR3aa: CASSPALYNEQFF

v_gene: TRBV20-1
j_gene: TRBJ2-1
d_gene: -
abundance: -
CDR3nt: TGCAGTGCTAGAGGACAAAGTGAGCAGTTCTTC
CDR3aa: CSARGQSEQFF

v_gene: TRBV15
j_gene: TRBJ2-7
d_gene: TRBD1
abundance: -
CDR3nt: TGTGCCACCAGCCGGGGACAGGAAGGATCCTACGAGCAGTACTTC
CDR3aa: CATSRGQEGSYEQYF